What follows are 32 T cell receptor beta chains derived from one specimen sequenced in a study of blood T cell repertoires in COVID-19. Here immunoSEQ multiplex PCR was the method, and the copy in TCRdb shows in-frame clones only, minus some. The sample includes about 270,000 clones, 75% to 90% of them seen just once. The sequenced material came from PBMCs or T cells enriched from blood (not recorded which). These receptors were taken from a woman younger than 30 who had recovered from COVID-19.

The CDR3 spells CASKGLAGLQETQYF. CDR3 DNA sequence: TGTGCCAGCAAAGGACTAGCGGGACTCCAAGAGACCCAGTACTTC. This chain joins TRBV6-1 and TRBJ2-5, with 12 bases aligning to TRBD2. V lost 7 bases and J lost 1; bases outside the gene matches: 4. Germline V gene data show CDR1 as MNHNS and CDR2 as SASEGT. The CDR3 spans 15 residues.

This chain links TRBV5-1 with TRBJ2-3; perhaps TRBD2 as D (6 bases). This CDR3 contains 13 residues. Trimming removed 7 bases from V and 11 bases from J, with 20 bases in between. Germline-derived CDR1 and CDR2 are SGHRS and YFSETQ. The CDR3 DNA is TGCGCCAGCTTCCGGGACTCCGGTTCTCAGCAGTATTTT. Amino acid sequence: CASFRDSGSQQYF.

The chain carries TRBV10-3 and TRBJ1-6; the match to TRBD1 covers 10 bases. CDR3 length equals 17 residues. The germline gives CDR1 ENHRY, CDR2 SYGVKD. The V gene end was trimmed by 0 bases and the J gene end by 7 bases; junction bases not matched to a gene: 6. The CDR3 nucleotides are TGTGCCATCAGTGAGTCGATCGGGACAGGGGTGAATTCACCCCTCCACTTT. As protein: CAISESIGTGVNSPLHF.

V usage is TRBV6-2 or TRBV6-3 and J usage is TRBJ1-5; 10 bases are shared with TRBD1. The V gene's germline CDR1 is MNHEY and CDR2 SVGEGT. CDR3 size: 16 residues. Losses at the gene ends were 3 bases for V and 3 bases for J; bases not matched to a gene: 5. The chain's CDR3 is CASSYPGTGVNQPQHF. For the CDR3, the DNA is TGTGCCAGCAGTTATCCCGGGACAGGGGTCAATCAGCCCCAGCATTTT.

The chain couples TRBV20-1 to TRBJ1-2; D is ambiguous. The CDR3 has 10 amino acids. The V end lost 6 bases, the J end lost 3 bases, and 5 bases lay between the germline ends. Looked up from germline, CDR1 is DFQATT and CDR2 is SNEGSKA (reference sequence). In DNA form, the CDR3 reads TGCAGTGCCGGGGACTATGGCTACACCTTC. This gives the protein CSAGDYGYTF.

CDR3 in amino acids: CASSFSPGQDSGYTF. DNA of the CDR3: TGTGCCAGCAGTTTCTCCCCGGGACAGGATTCTGGCTACACCTTC. The rearrangement links TRBV28 to TRBJ1-2, with TRBD1 matching 8 bases. Germline V CDR1 and CDR2: MDHEN, SYDVKM. The trim removed 3 bases at V and 7 bases at J, leaving 10 bases unmatched. The CDR3 totals 15 residues.

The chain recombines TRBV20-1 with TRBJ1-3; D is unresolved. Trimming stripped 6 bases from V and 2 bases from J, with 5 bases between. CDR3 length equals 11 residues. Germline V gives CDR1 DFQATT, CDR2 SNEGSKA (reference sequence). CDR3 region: CSARAGNTIYF. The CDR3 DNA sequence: TGCAGTGCCCGAGCTGGAAACACCATATATTTT.

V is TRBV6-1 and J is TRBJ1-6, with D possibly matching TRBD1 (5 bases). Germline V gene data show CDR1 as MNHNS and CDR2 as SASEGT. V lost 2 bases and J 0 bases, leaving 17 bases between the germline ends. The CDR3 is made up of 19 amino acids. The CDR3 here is CASSEKWPGKSSYNSPLHF. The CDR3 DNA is TGTGCCAGCAGTGAAAAATGGCCAGGGAAGAGCTCCTATAATTCACCCCTCCACTTT.

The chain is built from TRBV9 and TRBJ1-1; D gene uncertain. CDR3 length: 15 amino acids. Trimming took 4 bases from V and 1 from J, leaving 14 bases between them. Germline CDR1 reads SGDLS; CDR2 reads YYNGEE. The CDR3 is CASSPSAGQNTEAFF. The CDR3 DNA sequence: TGTGCCAGCAGCCCCTCGGCGGGCCAGAACACTGAAGCTTTCTTT.

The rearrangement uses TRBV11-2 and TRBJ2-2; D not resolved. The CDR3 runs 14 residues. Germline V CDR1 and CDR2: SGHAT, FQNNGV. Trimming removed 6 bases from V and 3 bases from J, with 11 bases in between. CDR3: CASSLRWDTGELFF. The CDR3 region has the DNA TGTGCCAGCAGTCTGCGGTGGGACACCGGGGAGCTGTTTTTT.

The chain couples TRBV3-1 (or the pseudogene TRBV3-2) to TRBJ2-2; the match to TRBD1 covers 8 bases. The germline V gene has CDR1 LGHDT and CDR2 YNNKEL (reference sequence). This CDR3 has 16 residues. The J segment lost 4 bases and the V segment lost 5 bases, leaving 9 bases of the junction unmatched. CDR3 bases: TGTGCCAGCAGCTACGCGGGACAGGCAGGCACCGGGGAGCTGTTTTTT. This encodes CASSYAGQAGTGELFF.

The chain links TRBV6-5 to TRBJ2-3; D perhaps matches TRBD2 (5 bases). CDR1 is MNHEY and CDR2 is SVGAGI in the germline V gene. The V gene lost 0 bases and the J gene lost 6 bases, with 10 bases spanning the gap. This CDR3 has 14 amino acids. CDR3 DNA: TGTGCCAGCAGTTACTCTGGCGGCGGGGATACGCAGTATTTT. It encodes CASSYSGGGDTQYF.

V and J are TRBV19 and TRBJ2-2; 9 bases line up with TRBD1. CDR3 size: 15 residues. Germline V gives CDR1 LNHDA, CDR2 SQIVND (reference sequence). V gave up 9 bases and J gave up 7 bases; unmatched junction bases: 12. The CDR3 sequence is CASSKTGGRRGELFF. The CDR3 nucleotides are TGTGCCAGCTCGAAGACAGGGGGACGACGCGGGGAGCTGTTTTTT.

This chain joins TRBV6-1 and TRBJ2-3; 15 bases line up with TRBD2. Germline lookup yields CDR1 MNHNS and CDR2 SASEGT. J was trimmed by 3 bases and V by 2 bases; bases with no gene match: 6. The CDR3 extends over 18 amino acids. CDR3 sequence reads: CASSEPRTSGGATDTQYF. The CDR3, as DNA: TGTGCCAGCAGTGAACCACGGACTAGCGGGGGGGCTACAGATACGCAGTATTTT.

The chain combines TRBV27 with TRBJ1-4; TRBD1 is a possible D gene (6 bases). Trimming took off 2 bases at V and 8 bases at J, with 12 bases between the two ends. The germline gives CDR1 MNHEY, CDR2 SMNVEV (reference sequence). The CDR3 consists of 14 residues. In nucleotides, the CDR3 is TGTGCCAGCAGTTTACTGGGGGCCCGGGAAAAACTGTTTTTT. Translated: CASSLLGAREKLFF.

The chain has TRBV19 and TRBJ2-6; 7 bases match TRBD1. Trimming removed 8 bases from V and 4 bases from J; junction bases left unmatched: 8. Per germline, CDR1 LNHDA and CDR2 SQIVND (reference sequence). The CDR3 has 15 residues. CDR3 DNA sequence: TGTGCCAGTGATGAACAGGGGCGCGGGGCCAACGTCCTGACTTTC. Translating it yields CASDEQGRGANVLTF.

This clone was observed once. The CDR3 DNA follows: TGTGCCACCAGTGAGCCCACTAGCGGGGGGCTCATCGGTGGGGAGACCCAGTACTTC. Protein sequence: CATSEPTSGGLIGGETQYF. This chain joins TRBV24-1 and TRBJ2-5; TRBD2 aligns across 12 bases. From germline, CDR1 is KGHDR and CDR2 SFDVKD. V dropped 4 bases and J dropped 5; count of bases not matched to a gene: 16. The CDR3 sequence is 19 residues long.

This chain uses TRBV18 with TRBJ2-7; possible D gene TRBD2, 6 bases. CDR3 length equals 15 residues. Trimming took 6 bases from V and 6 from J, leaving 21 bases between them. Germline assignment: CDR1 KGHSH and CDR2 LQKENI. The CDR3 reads CASSSQGLRLGEQYF. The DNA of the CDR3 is TGTGCCAGCTCCTCACAAGGACTACGCCTCGGCGAGCAGTACTTC.

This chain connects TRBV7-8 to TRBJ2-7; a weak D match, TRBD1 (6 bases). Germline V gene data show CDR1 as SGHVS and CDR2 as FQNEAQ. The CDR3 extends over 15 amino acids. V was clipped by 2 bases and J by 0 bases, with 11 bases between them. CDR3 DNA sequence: TGTGCCAGCAGCTTAAGGGGGAGCAACTCCTACGAGCAGTACTTC. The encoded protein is CASSLRGSNSYEQYF.

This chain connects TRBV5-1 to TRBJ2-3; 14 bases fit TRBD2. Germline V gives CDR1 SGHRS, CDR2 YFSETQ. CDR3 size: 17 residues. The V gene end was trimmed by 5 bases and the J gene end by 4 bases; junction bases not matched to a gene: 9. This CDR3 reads CASRAGTSGGAADTQYF. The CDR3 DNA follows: TGCGCCAGCAGGGCCGGGACTAGCGGGGGAGCGGCAGATACGCAGTATTTT.

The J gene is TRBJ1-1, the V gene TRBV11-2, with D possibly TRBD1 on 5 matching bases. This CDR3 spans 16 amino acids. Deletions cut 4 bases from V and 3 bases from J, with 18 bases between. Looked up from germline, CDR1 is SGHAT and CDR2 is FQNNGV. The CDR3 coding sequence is TGTGCCAGCAGCTGGAGGGACTTCGAGGGCCACACTGAAGCTTTCTTT. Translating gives CASSWRDFEGHTEAFF.

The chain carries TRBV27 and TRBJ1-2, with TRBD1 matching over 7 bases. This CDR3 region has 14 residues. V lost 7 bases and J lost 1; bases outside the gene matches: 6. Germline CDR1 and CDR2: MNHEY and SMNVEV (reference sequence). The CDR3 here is CASKPGQINYGYTF. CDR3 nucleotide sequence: TGTGCCAGCAAACCGGGACAGATTAACTATGGCTACACCTTC.

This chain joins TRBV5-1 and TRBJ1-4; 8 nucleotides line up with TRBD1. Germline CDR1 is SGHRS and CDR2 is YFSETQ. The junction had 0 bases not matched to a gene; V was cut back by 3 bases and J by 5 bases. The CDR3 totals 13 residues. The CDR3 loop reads CASSWDRNEKLFF. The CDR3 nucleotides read TGCGCCAGCAGCTGGGACAGGAATGAAAAACTGTTTTTT.

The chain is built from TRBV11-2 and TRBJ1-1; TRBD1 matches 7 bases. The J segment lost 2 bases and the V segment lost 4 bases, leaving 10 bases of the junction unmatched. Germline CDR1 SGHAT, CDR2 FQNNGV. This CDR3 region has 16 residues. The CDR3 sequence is CASSSQTGQLNTEAFF. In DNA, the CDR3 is TGTGCCAGCAGCTCACAAACGGGACAGCTTAACACTGAAGCTTTCTTT.

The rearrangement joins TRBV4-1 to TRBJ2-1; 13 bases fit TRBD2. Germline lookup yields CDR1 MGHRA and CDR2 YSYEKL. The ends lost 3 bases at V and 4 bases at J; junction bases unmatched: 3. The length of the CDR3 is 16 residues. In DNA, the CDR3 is TGCGCCAGCAGCCAGGAACTAGCGGGGGGGTACAATGAGCAGTTCTTC. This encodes CASSQELAGGYNEQFF.

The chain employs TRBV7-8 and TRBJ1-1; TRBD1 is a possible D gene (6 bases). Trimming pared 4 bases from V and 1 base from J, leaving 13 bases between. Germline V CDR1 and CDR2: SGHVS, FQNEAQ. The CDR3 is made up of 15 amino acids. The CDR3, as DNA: TGTGCCAGCAGCTCCACCGGGACAAGGAACACTGAAGCTTTCTTT. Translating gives CASSSTGTRNTEAFF.

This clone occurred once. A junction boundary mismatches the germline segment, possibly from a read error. The CDR3 loop reads CASSVGQGQGTQYF. The CDR3 nucleotides read TGTGCCAGCAGCGTGGGACAGGGCCAAGGGACCCAGTACTTC. V is TRBV5-8 and J is TRBJ2-5; TRBD1 aligns across 9 bases. The length of the CDR3 is 14 residues. The germline CDR1 and CDR2 sequences are SGHTS and YDEGEE.

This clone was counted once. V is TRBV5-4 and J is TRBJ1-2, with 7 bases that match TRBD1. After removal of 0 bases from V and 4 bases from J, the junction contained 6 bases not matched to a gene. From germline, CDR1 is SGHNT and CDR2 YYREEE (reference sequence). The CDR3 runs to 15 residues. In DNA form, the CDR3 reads TGTGCCAGCAGCTTGGCGACAGGGCGAGGCTATGGCTACACCTTC. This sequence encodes CASSLATGRGYGYTF.

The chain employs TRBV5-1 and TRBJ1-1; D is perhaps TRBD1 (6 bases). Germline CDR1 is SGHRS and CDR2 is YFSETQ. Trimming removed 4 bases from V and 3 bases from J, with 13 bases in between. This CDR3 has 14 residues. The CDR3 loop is CASSRGGRDTEAFF. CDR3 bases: TGCGCCAGCAGCCGAGGGGGTAGGGACACTGAAGCTTTCTTT.

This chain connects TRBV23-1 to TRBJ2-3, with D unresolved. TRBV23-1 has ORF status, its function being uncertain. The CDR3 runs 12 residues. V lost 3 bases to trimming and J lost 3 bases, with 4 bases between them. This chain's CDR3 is CASSQRTDTQYF. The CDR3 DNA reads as TGCGCCAGCAGTCAGAGAACAGATACGCAGTATTTT.

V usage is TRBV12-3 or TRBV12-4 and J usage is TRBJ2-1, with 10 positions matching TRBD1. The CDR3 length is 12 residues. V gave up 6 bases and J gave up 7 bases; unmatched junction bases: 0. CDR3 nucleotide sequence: TGTGCCAGCAGGGGACAGGGGAATGAGCAGTTCTTC. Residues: CASRGQGNEQFF.

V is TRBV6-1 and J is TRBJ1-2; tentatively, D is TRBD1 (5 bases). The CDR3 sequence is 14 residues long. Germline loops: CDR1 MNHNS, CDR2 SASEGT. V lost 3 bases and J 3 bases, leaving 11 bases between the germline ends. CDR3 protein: CASSEGGVDYGYTF. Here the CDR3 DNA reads TGTGCCAGCAGTGAGGGGGGAGTGGACTATGGCTACACCTTC.